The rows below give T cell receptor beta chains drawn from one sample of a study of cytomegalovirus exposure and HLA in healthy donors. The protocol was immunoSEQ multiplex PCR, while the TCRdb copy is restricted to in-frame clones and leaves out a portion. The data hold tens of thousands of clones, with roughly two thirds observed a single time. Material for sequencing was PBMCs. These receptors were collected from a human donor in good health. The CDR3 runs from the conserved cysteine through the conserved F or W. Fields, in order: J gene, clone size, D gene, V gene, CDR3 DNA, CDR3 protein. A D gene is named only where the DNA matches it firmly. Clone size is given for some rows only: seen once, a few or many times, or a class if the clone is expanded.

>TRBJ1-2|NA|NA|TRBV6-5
TGTGCCAGCAGAAAAACCGGGGCTAACTATGGCTACACCTTC
CASRKTGANYGYTF
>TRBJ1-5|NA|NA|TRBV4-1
TGCGCCAGCAGCCTCGTAGAGGCAGGCAATCAGCCCCAGCATTTT
CASSLVEAGNQPQHF
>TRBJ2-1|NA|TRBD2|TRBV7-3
TGTGCCAGCAGCTCACGACTAGCGGGGAACAATGAGCAGTTCTTC
CASSSRLAGNNEQFF
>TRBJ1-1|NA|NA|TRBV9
TGTGCCAGCAGCGTAGCGCCCACAACAGGGATAGCTTTCTTT
CASSVAPTTGIAFF
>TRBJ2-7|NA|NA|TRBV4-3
TGCGCCAGCAGCCAAGATATGGGCAGGGCGCGTGAGCAGTACTTC
CASSQDMGRAREQYF
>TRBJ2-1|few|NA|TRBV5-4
TGTGCCAGCAGCTTGCAGGGCCGGAGCTCCTACAATGAGCAGTTCTTC
CASSLQGRSSYNEQFF
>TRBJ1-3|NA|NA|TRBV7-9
TGTGCCAGCAGCCCGGGGGAAGGCGGGGATTGGTATTTT
CASSPGEGGDWYF
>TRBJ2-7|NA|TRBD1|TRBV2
TGTGCCAGCATGAATTTGAGGGGGCCATACGAGCAGTACTTC
CASMNLRGPYEQYF
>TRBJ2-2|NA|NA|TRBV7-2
TGTGCCAGCAGCTCGTACACCGGGGAGCTGTTTTTT
CASSSYTGELFF
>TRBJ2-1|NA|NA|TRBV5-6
TGTGCCAGCAGGGACGCGGGGCGGAATGAGCAGTTCTTC
CASRDAGRNEQFF
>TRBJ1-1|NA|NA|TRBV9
TGTGCCAGCAGCCCCCCCAGGAGGGACACTGAAGCTTTCTTT
CASSPPRRDTEAFF
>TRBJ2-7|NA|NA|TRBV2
TGTGCCAGCAGGTGGACCCGGGATTCAAACCTGGGGCAGTACTTC
CASRWTRDSNLGQYF
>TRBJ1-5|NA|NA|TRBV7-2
TGTGCCAGCAGCCTCGACTACAATCAGCCCCAGCATTTT
CASSLDYNQPQHF
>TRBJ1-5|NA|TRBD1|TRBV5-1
TGCGCCAGCAGCTTGGAACAGGGGGGTCAGCCCCAGCATTTT
CASSLEQGGQPQHF
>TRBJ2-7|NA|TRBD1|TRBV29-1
TGCAGCGTTGAAACAGGGGGAAGTAGCACCTACGAGCAGTACTTC
CSVETGGSSTYEQYF
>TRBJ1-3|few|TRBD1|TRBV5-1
TGCGCCAGCAGCGAGCGGACAGGGTCAGGAAACACCATATATTTT
CASSERTGSGNTIYF
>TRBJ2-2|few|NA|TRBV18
TGTGCCAGCTCACCACGCCAGTCCGGGGAGCTGTTTTTT
CASSPRQSGELFF
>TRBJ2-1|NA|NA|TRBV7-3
TGTGCCAGCAGCCGACTACCTGACAATGAGCAGTTCTTC
CASSRLPDNEQFF
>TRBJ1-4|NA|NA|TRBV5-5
TGTGCCAGCAGCTTGTTTAACAGGGATGTAGGTGAAAAACTGTTTTTT
CASSLFNRDVGEKLFF
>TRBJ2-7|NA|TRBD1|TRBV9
TGTGCCAGCAGCCCAAGACAGGGAGTTACCTACGAGCAGTACTTC
CASSPRQGVTYEQYF
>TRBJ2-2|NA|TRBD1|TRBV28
TGTGCCAGTTGTTGGACAGGGGACACCGGGGAGCTGTTTTTT
CASCWTGDTGELFF
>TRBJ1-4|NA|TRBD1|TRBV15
TGTGCCACCGGCAGAGGGACAGGGGGCGTAACTAATGAAAAACTGTTTTTT
CATGRGTGGVTNEKLFF
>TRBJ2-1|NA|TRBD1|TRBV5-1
TGCGCCAGCAGCTCGAACGCCGGACAGGTCTCCTACAATGAGCAGTTCTTC
CASSSNAGQVSYNEQFF
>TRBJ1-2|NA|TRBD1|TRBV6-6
TGTGCCAGCAGGCCGGGACAGGCGCCTTATGGCTACACCTTC
CASRPGQAPYGYTF
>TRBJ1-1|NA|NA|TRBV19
TGTGCCAGTAAGGGACAAGCAGGGAACACTGAAGCTTTCTTT
CASKGQAGNTEAFF
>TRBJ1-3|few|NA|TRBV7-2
TGTGCCAGCAGCTTAGCGCCGGGTGGAAACACCATATATTTT
CASSLAPGGNTIYF
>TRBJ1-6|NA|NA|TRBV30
TGTGCCTCTCCGGGAGGGGCCCTTCGGGATTCACCCCTCCACTTT
CASPGGALRDSPLHF
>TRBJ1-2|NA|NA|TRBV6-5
TGTGCCAGCAGTTACTCGCATACAACTAACTATGGCTACACCTTC
CASSYSHTTNYGYTF
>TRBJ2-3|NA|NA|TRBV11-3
TGTGCCAGCAGCTTCCCTTCCACAGATACGCAGTATTTT
CASSFPSTDTQYF
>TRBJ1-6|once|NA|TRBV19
TGTGCCAGTAGTGGGACAATCGGTAATTCACCCCTCCACTTT
CASSGTIGNSPLHF
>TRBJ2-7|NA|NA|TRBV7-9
TGTGCCAGCAGCTTAGAGCCAGGGCAAGGTGAGCAGTACTTC
CASSLEPGQGEQYF
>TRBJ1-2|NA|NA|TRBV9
TGTGCCAGCAGCGTAGTAAGGGGAGGCTACACCTTC
CASSVVRGGYTF
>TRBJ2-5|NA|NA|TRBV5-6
TGTGCCAGCAGCTCCCGCAGACTCCAAGAGACCCAGTACTTC
CASSSRRLQETQYF
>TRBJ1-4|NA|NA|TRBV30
TGTGCCTGGAGTGTAACAGGATCTGGTGAAAAACTGTTTTTT
CAWSVTGSGEKLFF
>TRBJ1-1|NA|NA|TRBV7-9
TGTGCCAGCAGCCCTGAGGCTGGCCACACGAACACTGAAGCTTTCTTT
CASSPEAGHTNTEAFF
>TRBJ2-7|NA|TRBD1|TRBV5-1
TGCGCCAGCAGCTCCCGGGACAGGGGGGGGTACGAGCAGTACTTC
CASSSRDRGGYEQYF
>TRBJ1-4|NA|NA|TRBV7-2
TGTGCCAGCAGCTCTCGACAGGCCGAAAAACTGTTTTTT
CASSSRQAEKLFF
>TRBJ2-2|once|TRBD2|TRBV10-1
TGCGCCAGCAGGAAAATAGACGGGGGGGGCGCGAACACCGGGGAGCTGTTTTTT
CASRKIDGGGANTGELFF
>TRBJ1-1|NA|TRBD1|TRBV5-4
TGTGCCAGCAGGGGACCACAGGGGGGTGAAGCTTTCTTT
CASRGPQGGEAFF
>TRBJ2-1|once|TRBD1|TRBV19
TGTGCCAGTAGTATGAGAGGACAGGGGGCCTACAATGAGCAGTTCTTC
CASSMRGQGAYNEQFF